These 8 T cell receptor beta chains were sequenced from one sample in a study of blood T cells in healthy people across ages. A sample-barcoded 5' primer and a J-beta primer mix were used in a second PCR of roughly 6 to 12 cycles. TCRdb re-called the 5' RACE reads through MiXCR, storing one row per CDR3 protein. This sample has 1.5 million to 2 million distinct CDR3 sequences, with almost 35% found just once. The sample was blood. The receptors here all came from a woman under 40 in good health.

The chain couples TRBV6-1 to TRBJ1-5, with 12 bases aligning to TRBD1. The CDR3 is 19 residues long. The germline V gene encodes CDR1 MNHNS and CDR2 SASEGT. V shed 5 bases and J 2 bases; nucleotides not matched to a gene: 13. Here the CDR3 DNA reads TGTGCCAGCAGTCTCGGCCGGGACAGGGGGCTCCGGGGCAATCAGCCCCAGCATTTT. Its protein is CASSLGRDRGLRGNQPQHF.

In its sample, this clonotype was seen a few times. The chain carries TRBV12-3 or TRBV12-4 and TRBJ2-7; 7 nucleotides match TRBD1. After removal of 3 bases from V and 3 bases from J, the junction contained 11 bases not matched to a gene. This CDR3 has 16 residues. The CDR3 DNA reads TGTGCCAGCAGTTTTACCCCGGAACAGGGGTTCTACGAGCAGTACTTC. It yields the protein CASSFTPEQGFYEQYF.

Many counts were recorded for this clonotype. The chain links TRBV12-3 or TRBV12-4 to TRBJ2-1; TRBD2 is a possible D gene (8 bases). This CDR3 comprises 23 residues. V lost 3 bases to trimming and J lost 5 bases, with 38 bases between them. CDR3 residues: CASSFGFPGGAGVAPGADNEQFF. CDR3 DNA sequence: TGTGCCAGCAGTTTCGGTTTTCCAGGGGGAGCGGGAGTCGCCCCCGGAGCGGACAATGAGCAGTTCTTC.

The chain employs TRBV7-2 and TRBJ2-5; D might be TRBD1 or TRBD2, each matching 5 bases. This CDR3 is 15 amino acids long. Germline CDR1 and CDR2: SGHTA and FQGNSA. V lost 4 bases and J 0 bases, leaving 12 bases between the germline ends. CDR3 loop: CASSSVWGNQETQYF. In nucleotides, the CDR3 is TGTGCCAGCAGCTCAGTCTGGGGGAACCAAGAGACCCAGTACTTC.

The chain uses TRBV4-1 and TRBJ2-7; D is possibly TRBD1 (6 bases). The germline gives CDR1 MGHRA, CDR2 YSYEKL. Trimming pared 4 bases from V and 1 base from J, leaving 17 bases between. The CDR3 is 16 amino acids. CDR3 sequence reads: CASSLGARTHSYEQYF. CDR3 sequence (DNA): TGCGCCAGCAGCCTGGGGGCAAGAACTCATTCCTACGAGCAGTACTTC.

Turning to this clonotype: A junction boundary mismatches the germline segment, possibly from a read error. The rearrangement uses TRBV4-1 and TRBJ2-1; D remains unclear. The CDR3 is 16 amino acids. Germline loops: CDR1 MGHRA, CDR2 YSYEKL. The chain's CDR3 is CASSQGYLSSHNEQFF. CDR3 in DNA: TGCGCCAGCAGCCAAGGTTACTTGAGCTCCCACAATGAGCAGTTCTTC.

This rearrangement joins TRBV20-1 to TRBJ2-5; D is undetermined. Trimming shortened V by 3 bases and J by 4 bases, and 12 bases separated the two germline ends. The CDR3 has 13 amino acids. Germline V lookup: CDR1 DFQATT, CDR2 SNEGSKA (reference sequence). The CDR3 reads CSARGNARETQYF. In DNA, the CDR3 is TGCAGTGCTAGGGGGAACGCGAGAGAGACCCAGTACTTC.

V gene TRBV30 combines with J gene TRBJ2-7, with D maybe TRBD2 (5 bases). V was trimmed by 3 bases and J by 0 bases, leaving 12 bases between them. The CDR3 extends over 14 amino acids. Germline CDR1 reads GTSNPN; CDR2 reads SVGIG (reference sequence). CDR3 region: CAWRQTTSSYEQYF. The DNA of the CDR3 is TGTGCCTGGAGACAGACAACTAGCTCCTACGAGCAGTACTTC.